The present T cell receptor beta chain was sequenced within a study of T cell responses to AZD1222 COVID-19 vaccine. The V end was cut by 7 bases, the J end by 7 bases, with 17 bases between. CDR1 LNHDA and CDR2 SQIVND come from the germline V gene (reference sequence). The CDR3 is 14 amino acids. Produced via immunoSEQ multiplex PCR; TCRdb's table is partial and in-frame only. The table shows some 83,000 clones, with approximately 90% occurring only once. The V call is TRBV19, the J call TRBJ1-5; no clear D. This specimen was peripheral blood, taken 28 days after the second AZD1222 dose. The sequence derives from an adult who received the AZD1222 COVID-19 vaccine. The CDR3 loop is CASTGRGAYQPQHF. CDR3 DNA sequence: TGTGCCAGTACCGGCCGGGGAGCATACCAGCCCCAGCATTTT.